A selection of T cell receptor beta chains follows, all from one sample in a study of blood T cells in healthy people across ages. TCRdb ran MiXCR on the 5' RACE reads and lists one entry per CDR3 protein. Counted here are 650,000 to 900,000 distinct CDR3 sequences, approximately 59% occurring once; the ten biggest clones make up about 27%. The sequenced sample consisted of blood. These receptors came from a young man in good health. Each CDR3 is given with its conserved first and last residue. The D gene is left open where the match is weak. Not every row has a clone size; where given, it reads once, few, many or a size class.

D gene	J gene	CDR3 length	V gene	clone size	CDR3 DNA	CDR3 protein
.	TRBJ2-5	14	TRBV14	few	TGTGCCAGCAGCCTGAGCGGCTATGGGGAGACCCAGTACTTC	CASSLSGYGETQYF
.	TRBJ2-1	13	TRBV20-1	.	TGCAGTGCTAGAAGGACAGCTTACAATGAGCAGTTCTTC	CSARRTAYNEQFF
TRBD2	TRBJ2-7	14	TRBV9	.	TGTGCCAGCAGCACAGCTAGCGGGGGGGCCGAGCAGTACTTC	CASSTASGGAEQYF
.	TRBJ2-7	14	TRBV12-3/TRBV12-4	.	TGTGCCAGCAGTTTAATCGCAGGGCGCTACGAGCAGTACTTC	CASSLIAGRYEQYF
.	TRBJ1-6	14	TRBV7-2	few	TGTGCCAGCAGCCCGGGGGGCTATAATTCACCCCTCCACTTT	CASSPGGYNSPLHF
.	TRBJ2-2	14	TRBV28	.	TGTGCCAGCAGTTTTTTGGTGGCTTGGGGGGAGCTGTTTTTT	CASSFLVAWGELFF
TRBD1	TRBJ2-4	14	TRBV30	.	TGTGCCTGGAGTAGGGACAGGGGGCGGTGGGAGCAGTACTTC	CAWSRDRGRWEQYF
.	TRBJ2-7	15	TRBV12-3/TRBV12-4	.	TGTGCCAGCATCTCAACGGGGGCGAGCTCCTACGAGCAGTACTTC	CASISTGASSYEQYF
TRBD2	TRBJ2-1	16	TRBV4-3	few	TGCGCCAGCAGCCAAGTTAGCGGGGGCCTCGAGCGTGAGCAGTTCTTC	CASSQVSGGLEREQFF
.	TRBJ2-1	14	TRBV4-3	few	TGCGCCAGCGGGTGGGAGCTAACGTACAATGAGCAGTTCTTC	CASGWELTYNEQFF
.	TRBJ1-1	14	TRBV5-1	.	TGCGCCAGCAGCTTGGCTCCACCGAACACTGAAGCTTTCTTT	CASSLAPPNTEAFF
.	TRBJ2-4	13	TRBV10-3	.	TGTGCCATCAGTGGAGGGTTAGGAAACATTCAGTACTTC	CAISGGLGNIQYF
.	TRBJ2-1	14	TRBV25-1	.	TGTGCCAGCTCCTCGGCAGGGTCCTACAATGAGCAGTTCTTC	CASSSAGSYNEQFF
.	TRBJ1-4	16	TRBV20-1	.	TGCAGTGCTAGAGAACCCGGGCGCGCAACTAATGAAAAACTGTTTTTT	CSAREPGRATNEKLFF
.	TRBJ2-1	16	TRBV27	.	TGTGCCAACATCTCTTTCGGTAAACGGGCCAACAATGAGCAGTTCTTC	CANISFGKRANNEQFF
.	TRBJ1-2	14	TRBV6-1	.	TGTGCCAGCAGTGAGTGGACAGTGAACTATGGCTACACCTTC	CASSEWTVNYGYTF
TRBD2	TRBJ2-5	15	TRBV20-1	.	TGCAGTGCTAGAGATAGGCGGGGGGGTCAAGAGACCCAGTACTTC	CSARDRRGGQETQYF
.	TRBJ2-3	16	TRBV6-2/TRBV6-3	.	TGTGCCAGCAGTTACCTGAGCGGGCAGTATGTGAATACGCAGTATTTT	CASSYLSGQYVNTQYF
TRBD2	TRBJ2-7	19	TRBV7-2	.	TGTGCCAGCAGCTTAGGTTCCCCGGGGGGGCCGTTATCCTACAATGAGCAGTACTTC	CASSLGSPGGPLSYNEQYF
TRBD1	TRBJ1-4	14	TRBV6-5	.	TGTGCCAGCAGCCGTTGGACAGGGGATGAAAAACTGTTTTTT	CASSRWTGDEKLFF
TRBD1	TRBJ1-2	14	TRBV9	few	TGTGCCAGCAGCGTAGTCGGGGACAGGGTTGGCTACACCTTC	CASSVVGDRVGYTF
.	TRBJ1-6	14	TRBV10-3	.	TGTGCCATCAAATTGGGGCGCGATAATTCACCCCTCCACTTT	CAIKLGRDNSPLHF
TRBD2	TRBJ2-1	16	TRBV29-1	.	TGCAGCGTTGCAAGACTAGCGGGGGAGGTAGCGGATGAGCAGTTCTTC	CSVARLAGEVADEQFF
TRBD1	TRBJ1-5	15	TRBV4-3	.	TGCGCCAGCAGCCCTACGGACAGGGGGAACCAGCCCCAGCATTTT	CASSPTDRGNQPQHF
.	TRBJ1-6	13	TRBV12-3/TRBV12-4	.	TGTGCTAGCAGTTGGAGGGCAAGCGGACCCCTCCACTTT	CASSWRASGPLHF
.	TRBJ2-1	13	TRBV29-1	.	TGCAGCGCACGACAGGCGTCCTACAATGAGCAGTTCTTC	CSARQASYNEQFF
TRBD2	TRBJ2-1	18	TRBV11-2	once	TGTGCCAGCAGCTTAGATCCCCTAGCGGGGATAGTTTACAATGAGCAGTTCTTC	CASSLDPLAGIVYNEQFF
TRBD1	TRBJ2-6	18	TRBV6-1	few	TGTGCCAGCAAAGTTTCGGACAGGGTCCCTTCTGGGGCCAACGTCCTGACTTTC	CASKVSDRVPSGANVLTF
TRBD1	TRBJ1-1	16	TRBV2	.	TGTGCCAGCAGTGATTGGCGACAGGGGGCGAACACTGAAGCTTTCTTT	CASSDWRQGANTEAFF
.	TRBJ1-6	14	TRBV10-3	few	TGTGCCATCAGTGCTGGGGAAGGCGGTTCACCCCTCCACTTT	CAISAGEGGSPLHF
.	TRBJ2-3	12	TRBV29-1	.	TGCAGCGTTGAAGCGGGGAGAGATACGCAGTATTTT	CSVEAGRDTQYF
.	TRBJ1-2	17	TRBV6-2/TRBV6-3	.	TGTGCCAGCAGTTCCCTACGACAAGGGAAGAATAACTATGGCTACACCTTC	CASSSLRQGKNNYGYTF
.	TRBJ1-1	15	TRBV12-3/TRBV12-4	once	TGTGCCAGCAGAAAAGTTCTGGGCCGAGACACTGAAGCTTTCTTT	CASRKVLGRDTEAFF
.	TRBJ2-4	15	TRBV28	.	TGTGCCAGCACTCCCTCGCCCCGGGGCAAAAACATTCAGTACTTC	CASTPSPRGKNIQYF
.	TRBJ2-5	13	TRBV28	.	TGTGCCAGCAGTCCAGGGGATTTGAGAGAGCAGTACTTC	CASSPGDLREQYF
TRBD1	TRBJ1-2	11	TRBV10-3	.	TGTGCCGTGGGACAGTACTATGGCTACACCTTC	CAVGQYYGYTF
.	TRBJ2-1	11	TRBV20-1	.	TGCAGTGCTATTCGAGTCGGTGAGCAGTTCTTC	CSAIRVGEQFF
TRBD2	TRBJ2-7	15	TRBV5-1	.	TGCGCCAGCAGCTTGAACGGGGGGGACTCCTACGAGCAGTACTTC	CASSLNGGDSYEQYF
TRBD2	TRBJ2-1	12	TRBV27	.	TGTGCCAGCGGTACCCTAGCGGCAGAGCAGTTCTTC	CASGTLAAEQFF
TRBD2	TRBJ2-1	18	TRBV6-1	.	TGTGCCAGCGGTAGGGGACTAGCGGGGGGGCCACCCTACAATGAGCAGTTCTTC	CASGRGLAGGPPYNEQFF
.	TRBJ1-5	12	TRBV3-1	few	TGTGCCAGTAGCCAGGGAAATCAGCCCCAGCATTTT	CASSQGNQPQHF
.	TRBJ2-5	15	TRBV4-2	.	TGTGCCAGCAGCCAAGTACAGGGTGGGGGAGAGACCCAGTACTTC	CASSQVQGGGETQYF
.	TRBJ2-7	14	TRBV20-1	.	TGCAGTGCTAGAGATCACAGGAACCACTACGAGCAGTACTTC	CSARDHRNHYEQYF
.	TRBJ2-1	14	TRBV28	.	TGTGCCAGCAGTTTCATGGGAATCGGCAATGAGCAGTTCTTC	CASSFMGIGNEQFF
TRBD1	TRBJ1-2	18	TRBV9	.	TGTGCCAGCAGCGTAGTCGTAGTGGAGAGGACAGGATATTATGGCTACACCTTC	CASSVVVVERTGYYGYTF